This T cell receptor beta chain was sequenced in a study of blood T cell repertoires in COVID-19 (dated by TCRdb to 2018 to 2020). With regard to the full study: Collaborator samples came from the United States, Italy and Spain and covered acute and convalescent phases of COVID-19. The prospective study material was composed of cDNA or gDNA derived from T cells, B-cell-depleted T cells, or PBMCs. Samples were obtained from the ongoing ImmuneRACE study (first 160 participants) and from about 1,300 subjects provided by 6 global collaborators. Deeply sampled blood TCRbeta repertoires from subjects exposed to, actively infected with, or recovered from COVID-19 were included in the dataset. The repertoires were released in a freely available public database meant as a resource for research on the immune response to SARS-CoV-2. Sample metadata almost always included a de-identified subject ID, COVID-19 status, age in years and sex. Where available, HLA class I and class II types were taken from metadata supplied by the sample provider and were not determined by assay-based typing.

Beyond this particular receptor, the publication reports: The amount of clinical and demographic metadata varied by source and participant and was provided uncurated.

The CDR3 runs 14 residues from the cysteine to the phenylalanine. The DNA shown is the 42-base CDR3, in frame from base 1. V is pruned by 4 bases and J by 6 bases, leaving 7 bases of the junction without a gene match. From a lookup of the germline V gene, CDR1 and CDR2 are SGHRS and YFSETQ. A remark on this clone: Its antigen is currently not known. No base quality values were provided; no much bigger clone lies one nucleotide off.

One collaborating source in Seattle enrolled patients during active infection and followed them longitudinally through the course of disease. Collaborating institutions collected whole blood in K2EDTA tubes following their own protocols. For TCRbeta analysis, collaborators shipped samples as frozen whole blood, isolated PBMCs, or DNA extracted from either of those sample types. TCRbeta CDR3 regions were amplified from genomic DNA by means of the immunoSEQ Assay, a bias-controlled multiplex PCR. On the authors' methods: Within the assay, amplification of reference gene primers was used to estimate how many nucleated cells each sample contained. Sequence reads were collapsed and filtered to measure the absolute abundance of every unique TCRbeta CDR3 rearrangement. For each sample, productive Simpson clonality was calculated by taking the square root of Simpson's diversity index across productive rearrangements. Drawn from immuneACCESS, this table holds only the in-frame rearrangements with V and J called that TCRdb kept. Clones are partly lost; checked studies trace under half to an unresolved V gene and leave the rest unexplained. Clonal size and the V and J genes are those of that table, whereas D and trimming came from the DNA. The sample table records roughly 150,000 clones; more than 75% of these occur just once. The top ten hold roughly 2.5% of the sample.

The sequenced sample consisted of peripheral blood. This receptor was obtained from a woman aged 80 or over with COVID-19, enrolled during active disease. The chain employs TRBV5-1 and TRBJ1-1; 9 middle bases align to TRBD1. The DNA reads TGCGCCAGCAGCACCGGACAGGGGTTGGCTGAAGCTTTCTTT. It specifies CASSTGQGLAEAFF.